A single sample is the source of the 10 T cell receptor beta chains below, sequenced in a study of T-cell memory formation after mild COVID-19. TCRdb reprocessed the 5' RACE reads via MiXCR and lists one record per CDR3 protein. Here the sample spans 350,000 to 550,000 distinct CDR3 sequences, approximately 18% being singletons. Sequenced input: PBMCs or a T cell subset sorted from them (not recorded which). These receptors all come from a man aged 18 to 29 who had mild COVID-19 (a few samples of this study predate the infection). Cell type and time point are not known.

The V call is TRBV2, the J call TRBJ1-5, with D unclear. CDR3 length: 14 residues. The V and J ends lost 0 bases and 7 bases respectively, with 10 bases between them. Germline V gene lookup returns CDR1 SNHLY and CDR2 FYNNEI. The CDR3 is CASSEARWGQPQHF. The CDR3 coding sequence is TGTGCCAGCAGTGAAGCCCGGTGGGGACAGCCCCAGCATTTT. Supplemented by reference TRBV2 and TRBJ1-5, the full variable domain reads EPEVTQTPSHQVTQMGQEVILRCVPISNHLYFYWYRQILGQKVEFLVSFYNNEISEKSEIFDDQFSVERPDGSNFTLKIRSTKLEDSAMYFCASSEARWGQPQHFGDGTRLSIL.

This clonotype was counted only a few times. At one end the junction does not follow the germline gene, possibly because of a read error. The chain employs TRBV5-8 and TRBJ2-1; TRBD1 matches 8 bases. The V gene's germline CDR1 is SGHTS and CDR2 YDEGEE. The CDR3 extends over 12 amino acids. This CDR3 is CASSLVQGTGLF. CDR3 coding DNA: TGTGCCAGCAGCTTGGTGCAGGGGACAGGCCTCTTC.

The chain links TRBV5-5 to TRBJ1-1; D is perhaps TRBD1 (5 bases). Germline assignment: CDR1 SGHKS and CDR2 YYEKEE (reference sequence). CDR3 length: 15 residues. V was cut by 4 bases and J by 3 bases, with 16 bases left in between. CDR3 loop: CASSLMAGVDTEAFF. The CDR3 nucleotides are TGTGCCAGCAGCCTAATGGCGGGGGTCGACACTGAAGCTTTCTTT.

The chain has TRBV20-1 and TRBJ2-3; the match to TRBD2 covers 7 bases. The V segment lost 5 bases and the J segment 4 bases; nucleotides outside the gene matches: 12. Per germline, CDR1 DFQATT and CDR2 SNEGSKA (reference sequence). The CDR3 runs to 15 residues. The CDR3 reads CSALRAAGYPDTQYF. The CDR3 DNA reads TGCAGTGCTCTGAGGGCAGCGGGGTATCCAGATACGCAGTATTTT.

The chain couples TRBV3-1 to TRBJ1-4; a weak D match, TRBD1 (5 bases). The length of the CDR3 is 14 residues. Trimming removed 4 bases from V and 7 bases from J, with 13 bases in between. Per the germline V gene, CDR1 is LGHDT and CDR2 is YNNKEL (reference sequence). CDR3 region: CASSPTVGGEKLFF. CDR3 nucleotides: TGTGCCAGCAGCCCGACAGTCGGTGGTGAAAAACTGTTTTTT.

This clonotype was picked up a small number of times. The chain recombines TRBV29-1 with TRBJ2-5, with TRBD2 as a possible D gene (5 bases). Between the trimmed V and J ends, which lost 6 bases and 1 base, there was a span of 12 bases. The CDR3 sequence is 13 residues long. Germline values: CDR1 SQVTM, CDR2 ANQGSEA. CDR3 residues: CSVVRGLQETQYF. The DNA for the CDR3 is TGCAGCGTCGTACGCGGGCTCCAAGAGACCCAGTACTTC.

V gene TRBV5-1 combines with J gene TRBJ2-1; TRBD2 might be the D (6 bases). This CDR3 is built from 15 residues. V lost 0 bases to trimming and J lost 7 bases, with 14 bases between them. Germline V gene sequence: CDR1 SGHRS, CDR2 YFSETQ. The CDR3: CASSLAGGGQNEQFF. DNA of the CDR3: TGCGCCAGCAGCTTGGCCGGGGGAGGTCAGAATGAGCAGTTCTTC.

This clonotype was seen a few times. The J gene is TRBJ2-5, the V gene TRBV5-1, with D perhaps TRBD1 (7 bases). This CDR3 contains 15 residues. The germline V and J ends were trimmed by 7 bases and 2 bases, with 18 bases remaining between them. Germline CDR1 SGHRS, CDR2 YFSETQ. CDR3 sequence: CASSRWRGQQETQYF. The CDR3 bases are TGCGCCAGCTCCCGGTGGAGGGGGCAGCAAGAGACCCAGTACTTC.

The CDR3 DNA reads as TGCGCCAGCAGCTTGGCGGCTAGCGGGGGTAATGAGCAGTTCTTC. Amino acid sequence: CASSLAASGGNEQFF. The gene calls are TRBV5-1 and TRBJ2-1; TRBD2 matches at 10 bases. Germline V CDR1 and CDR2: SGHRS, YFSETQ. Losses at the gene ends were 0 bases for V and 7 bases for J; bases not matched to a gene: 4. This CDR3 comprises 15 residues.

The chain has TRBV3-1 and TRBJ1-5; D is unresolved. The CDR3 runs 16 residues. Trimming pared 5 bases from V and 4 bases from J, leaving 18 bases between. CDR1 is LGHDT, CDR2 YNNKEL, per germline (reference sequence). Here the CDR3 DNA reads TGTGCCAGCAGCTATGGGGTCCCCTTAGGGAATCAGCCCCAGCATTTT. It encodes CASSYGVPLGNQPQHF.